These T cell receptor beta chains were read from a single sample in a study of CD8 T cells in ankylosing spondylitis. TCRdb used MiXCR to reprocess the 5' RACE reads, holding one entry per CDR3 protein. This table has roughly 230,000 distinct CDR3 sequences, over 15% appearing once. Sample: blood, either unsorted or a sorted T cell fraction (not recorded which). The receptors derive from a male donor with ankylosing spondylitis or in good health (not recorded which). Both conserved end residues are part of each CDR3. The D gene is left open where the match is weak. Clone size is stated in some rows and not others, as once, few, many or a class when expanded.

v_call	clone_size	j_call	d_call	cdr3_length	cdr3_nt	cdr3_aa
TRBV9	.	TRBJ2-5	TRBD2	16	TGTGCCAGCAGCGCTGAAATAGCGGGAGATAGGGAGACCCAGTACTTC	CASSAEIAGDRETQYF
TRBV4-3	once	TRBJ2-5	.	15	TGCGCCAGCAGCCAAGAACTGGCTAGAAAAGAGACCCAGTACTTC	CASSQELARKETQYF
TRBV12-3/TRBV12-4	.	TRBJ2-5	.	13	TGTGCCAGCAGCTTTGGACTTCGAGAGACCCAGTACTTC	CASSFGLRETQYF
TRBV20-1	.	TRBJ2-7	TRBD2	15	TGCAGTGCTAGAGATCTGGAGCGGGAGGACTACGAGCAGTACTTC	CSARDLEREDYEQYF
TRBV12-3/TRBV12-4	many	TRBJ2-7	.	13	TGTGCCAGCAGCCAAACGGGGTTTTACGAGCAGTACTTC	CASSQTGFYEQYF
TRBV2	.	TRBJ2-7	TRBD2	13	TGTGCCAGCAGTGAATCTAGCGGCTACGAGCAGTACTTC	CASSESSGYEQYF
TRBV9	few	TRBJ2-7	.	14	TGTGCCAGCAGCGTAGGGGACCCACTGGACGAGCAGTACTTC	CASSVGDPLDEQYF
TRBV5-1	.	TRBJ2-1	.	16	TGCGCCAGCAGCTTGGGGGAACTAGGGGTTGACAATGAGCAGTTCTTC	CASSLGELGVDNEQFF
TRBV24-1	.	TRBJ2-1	TRBD2	16	TGTGCCACCAGTGCGGCTAGCGGGACAATTTTTGGTGAGCAGTTCTTC	CATSAASGTIFGEQFF
TRBV24-1	.	TRBJ2-1	TRBD2	12	TGTGCCACCAGTGATTCTAGCGGGAGGTGGTTCTTC	CATSDSSGRWFF
TRBV29-1	many	TRBJ2-3	.	13	TGCAGCGGCAACAGGGCCCCTCAAGATACGCAGTATTTT	CSGNRAPQDTQYF
TRBV7-8	.	TRBJ1-1	.	15	TGTGCCAGCACCCCGGGATGGCTCCTAAGCGGTGAAGCTTTCTTT	CASTPGWLLSGEAFF
TRBV5-6	.	TRBJ1-1	.	16	TGTGCCAGCAGCTTGGAGGTGACAAGAGGGAACACTGAAGCTTTCTTT	CASSLEVTRGNTEAFF
TRBV5-5	.	TRBJ2-2	TRBD2	16	TGTGCCAGCAGTTGGGGACTAGCGGGATCTACCGGGGAGCTGTTTTTT	CASSWGLAGSTGELFF
TRBV15	few	TRBJ1-5	.	15	TGTGCCACCAGCAGAGGAGAAGCGAGCAATCAGCCCCAGCATTTT	CATSRGEASNQPQHF
TRBV15	.	TRBJ2-7	.	15	TGTGCCACCAGCCTGGGTGGGCAGGACCCTTACGAGCAGTACTTC	CATSLGGQDPYEQYF
TRBV7-8	once	TRBJ2-6	.	16	TGTGCCAGCAGCCCTATGTCGGTTCTGGGGGCCAACGTCCTGACTTTC	CASSPMSVLGANVLTF
TRBV25-1	.	TRBJ2-7	TRBD1	15	TGTGCCAGCAGTGAATATGCTGACAGGGGGCTCGTGCAGTACTTC	CASSEYADRGLVQYF
TRBV4-3	.	TRBJ2-3	TRBD2	16	TGCGCCAGCAGCCTGGGACTAGCGGGAGCAATAGATACGCAGTATTTT	CASSLGLAGAIDTQYF
TRBV6-1	many	TRBJ2-3	TRBD2	14	TGTGCCAGCCGTATAGCGGGAGGCGCAGATACGCAGTATTTT	CASRIAGGADTQYF
TRBV2	.	TRBJ1-5	TRBD1	16	TGTGCCAGCAGCAACGATGGGACAGGGGAGGATCAGCCCCAGCATTTT	CASSNDGTGEDQPQHF
TRBV20-1	few	TRBJ1-5	TRBD1	12	TGCAGTGCGGGACAGATTTATCAGCCCCAGCATTTT	CSAGQIYQPQHF
TRBV12-3/TRBV12-4	.	TRBJ2-1	TRBD2	16	TGTGCCAGCAGTGCTGGACTAGCGGTTATTTACAATGAGCAGTTCTTC	CASSAGLAVIYNEQFF
TRBV19	.	TRBJ2-1	TRBD2	20	TGTGCCAGTAGTATAGTCCCCGGACTAGCGGGAGTCATCCCCGGCAATGAGCAGTTCTTC	CASSIVPGLAGVIPGNEQFF
TRBV5-1	many	TRBJ2-2	.	14	TGCGCCAGCAGCTCCAACATGAACACCGGGGAGCTGTTTTTT	CASSSNMNTGELFF
TRBV3-1	.	TRBJ2-1	.	15	TGTGCCAGCAGCCAAGGGTCAGGGGCTGGCAATGAGCAGTTCTTC	CASSQGSGAGNEQFF
TRBV29-1	few	TRBJ1-2	.	11	TGCAGCGTCCCAAACCCAGTTGGCTACACCTTC	CSVPNPVGYTF
TRBV29-1	few	TRBJ2-1	.	15	TGCAGCGTCGACTACGGGGACGCATCTTACAATGAGCAGTTCTTC	CSVDYGDASYNEQFF